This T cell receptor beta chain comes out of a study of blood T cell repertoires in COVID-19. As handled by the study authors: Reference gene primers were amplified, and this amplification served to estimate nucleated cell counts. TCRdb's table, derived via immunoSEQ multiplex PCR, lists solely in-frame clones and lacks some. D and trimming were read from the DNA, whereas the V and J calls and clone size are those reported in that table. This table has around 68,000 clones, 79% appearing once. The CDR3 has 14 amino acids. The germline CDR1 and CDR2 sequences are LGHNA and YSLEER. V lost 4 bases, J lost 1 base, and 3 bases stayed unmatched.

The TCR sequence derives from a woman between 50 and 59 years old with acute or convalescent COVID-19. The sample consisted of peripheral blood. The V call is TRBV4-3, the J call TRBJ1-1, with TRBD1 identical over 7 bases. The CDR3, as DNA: TGCGCCAGCAGCCGGGGGACAGCGAACACTGAAGCTTTCTTT. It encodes CASSRGTANTEAFF.